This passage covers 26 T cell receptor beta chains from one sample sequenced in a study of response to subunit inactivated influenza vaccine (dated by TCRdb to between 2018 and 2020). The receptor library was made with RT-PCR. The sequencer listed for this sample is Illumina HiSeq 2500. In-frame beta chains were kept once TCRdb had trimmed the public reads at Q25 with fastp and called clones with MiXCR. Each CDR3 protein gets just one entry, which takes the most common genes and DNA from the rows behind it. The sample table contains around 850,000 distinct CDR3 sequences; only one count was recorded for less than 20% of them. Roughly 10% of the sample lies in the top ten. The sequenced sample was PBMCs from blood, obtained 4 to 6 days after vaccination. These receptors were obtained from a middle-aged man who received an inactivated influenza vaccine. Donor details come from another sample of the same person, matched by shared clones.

Here the CDR3 DNA reads TGCGCCAGCGGTCGGACTAGCGGGAGATCCTACGAGCAGTACTTC. It translates to CASGRTSGRSYEQYF. V is TRBV5-1 and J is TRBJ2-7; 13 bases map to TRBD2. The trim removed 7 bases at V and 1 base at J, leaving 5 bases unmatched. Per germline, CDR1 SGHRS and CDR2 YFSETQ. The CDR3 extends over 15 amino acids.

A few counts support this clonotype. CDR3 in amino acids: CASSLGTGSSYGYTF. The CDR3 bases are TGTGCCAGCAGCTTAGGGACGGGGTCCAGCTATGGCTACACCTTC. This chain uses TRBV7-2 with TRBJ1-2; D is unclear. Trimming removed 1 base at V and 4 bases at J, with 13 bases between. This CDR3 has 15 amino acids. The germline gives CDR1 SGHTA, CDR2 FQGNSA.

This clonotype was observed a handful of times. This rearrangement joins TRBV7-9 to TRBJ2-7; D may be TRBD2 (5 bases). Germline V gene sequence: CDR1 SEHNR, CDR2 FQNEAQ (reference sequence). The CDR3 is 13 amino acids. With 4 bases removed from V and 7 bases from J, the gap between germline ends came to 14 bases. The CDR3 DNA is TGTGCCAGCAGCTCAGCTCCGGAGGTTGAGCAGTACTTC. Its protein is CASSSAPEVEQYF.

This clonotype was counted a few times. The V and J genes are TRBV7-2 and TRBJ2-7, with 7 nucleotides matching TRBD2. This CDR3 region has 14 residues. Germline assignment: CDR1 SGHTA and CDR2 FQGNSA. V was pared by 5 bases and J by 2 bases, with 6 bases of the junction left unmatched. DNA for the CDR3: TGTGCCAGCAGCACCATGGGGGGGACCTACGAGCAGTACTTC. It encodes CASSTMGGTYEQYF.

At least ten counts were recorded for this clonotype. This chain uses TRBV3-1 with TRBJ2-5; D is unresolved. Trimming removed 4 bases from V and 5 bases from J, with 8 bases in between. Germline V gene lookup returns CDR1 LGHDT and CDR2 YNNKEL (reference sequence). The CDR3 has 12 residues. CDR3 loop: CASSRFRETQYF. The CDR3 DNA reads TGTGCCAGCAGCCGTTTTCGGGAGACCCAGTACTTC.

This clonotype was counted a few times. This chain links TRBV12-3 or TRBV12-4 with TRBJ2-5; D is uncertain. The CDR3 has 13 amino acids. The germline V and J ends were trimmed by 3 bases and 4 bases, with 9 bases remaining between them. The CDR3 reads CASSFAMRETQYF. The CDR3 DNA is TGTGCCAGCAGTTTCGCTATGAGAGAGACCCAGTACTTC.

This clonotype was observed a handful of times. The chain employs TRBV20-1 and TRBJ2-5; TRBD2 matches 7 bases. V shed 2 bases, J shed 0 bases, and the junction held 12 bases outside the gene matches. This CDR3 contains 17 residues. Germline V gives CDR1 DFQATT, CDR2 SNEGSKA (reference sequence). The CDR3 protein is CSARPMIAGRYQETQYF. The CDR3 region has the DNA TGCAGTGCTAGACCCATGATAGCGGGCCGGTACCAAGAGACCCAGTACTTC.

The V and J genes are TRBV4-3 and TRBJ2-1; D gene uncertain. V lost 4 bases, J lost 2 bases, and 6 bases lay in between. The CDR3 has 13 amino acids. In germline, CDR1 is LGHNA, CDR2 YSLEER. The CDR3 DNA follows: TGCGCCAGCAGCCGAAAGACCTACAATGAGCAGTTCTTC. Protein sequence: CASSRKTYNEQFF.

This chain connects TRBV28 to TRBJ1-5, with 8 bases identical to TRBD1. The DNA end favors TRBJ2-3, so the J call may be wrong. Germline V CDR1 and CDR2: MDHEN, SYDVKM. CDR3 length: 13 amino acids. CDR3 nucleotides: TGTGCCAGCAGTCGACAGGGGAATCAGCCCCAGTATTTT. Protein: CASSRQGNQPQYF.

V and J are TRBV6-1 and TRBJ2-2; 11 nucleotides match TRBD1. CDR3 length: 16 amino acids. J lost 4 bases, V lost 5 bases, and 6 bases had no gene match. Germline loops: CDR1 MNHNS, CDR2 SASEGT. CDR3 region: CASSSLGTGGTGELFF. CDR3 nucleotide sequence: TGTGCCAGCAGTAGTCTCGGGACAGGGGGCACCGGGGAGCTGTTTTTT.

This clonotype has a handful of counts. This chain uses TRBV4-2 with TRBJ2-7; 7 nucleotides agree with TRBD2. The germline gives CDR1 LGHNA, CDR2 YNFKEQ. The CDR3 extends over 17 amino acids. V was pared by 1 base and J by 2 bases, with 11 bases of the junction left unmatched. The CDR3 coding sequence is TGTGCCAGCAGCCAAGTTTCGGGGAGGGCCGACCCCTACGAGCAGTACTTC. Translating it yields CASSQVSGRADPYEQYF.

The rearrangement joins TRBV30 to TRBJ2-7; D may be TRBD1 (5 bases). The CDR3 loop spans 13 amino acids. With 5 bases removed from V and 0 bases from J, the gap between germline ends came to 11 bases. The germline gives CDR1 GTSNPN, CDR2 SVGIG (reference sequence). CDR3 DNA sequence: TGTGCCTGGGCGGCAGGGATCTCCTACGAGCAGTACTTC. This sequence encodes CAWAAGISYEQYF.

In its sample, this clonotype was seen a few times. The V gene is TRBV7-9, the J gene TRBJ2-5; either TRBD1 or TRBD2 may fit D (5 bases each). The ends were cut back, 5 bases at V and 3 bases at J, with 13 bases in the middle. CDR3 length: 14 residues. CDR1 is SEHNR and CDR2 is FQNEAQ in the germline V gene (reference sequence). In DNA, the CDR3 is TGTGCCAGCAGCAATAGATTGGGGGAAGAGACCCAGTACTTC. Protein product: CASSNRLGEETQYF. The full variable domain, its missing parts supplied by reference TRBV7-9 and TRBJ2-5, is DTGVSQNPRHKITKRGQNVTFRCDPISEHNRLYWYRQTLGQGPEFLTYFQNEAQLEKSRLLSDRFSAERPKGSFSTLEIQRTEQGDSAMYLCASSNRLGEETQYFGPGTRLLVL.

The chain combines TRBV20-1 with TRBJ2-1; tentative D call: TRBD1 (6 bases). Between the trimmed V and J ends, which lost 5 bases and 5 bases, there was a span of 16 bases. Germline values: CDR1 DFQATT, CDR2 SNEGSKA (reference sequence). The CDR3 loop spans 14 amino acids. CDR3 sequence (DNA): TGCAGTGCTGATGACAGGTCTTTGCACAATGAGCAGTTCTTC. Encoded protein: CSADDRSLHNEQFF.

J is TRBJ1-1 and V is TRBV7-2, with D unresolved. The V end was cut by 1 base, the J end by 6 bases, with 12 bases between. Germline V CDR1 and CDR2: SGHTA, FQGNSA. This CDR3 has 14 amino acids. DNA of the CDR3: TGTGCCAGCAGCTTAGGCCGACGGGCCGCTGAAGCTTTCTTT. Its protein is CASSLGRRAAEAFF.

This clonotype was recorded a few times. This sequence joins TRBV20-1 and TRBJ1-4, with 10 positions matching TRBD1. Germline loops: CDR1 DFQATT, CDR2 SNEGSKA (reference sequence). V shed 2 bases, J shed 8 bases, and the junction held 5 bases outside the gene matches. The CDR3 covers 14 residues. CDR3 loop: CSARKTGGLEKLFF. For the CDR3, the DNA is TGCAGTGCTAGAAAGACAGGGGGCTTAGAAAAACTGTTTTTT.

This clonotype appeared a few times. The CDR3 coding sequence is TGTGCCAGCACGTTTATGGCCGGCGCCGACGAGCAGTACTTC. Its protein product is CASTFMAGADEQYF. The chain links TRBV28 to TRBJ2-7; D call uncertain. Trimming cost V 7 bases and J 5 bases, with 18 bases left between them. This CDR3 contains 14 residues. Germline CDR1 MDHEN, CDR2 SYDVKM.

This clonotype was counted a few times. CDR3 sequence reads: CASSRGAGGTYNEQFF. CDR3 in DNA: TGTGCCAGCAGCCGCGGGGCGGGAGGAACCTACAATGAGCAGTTCTTC. The rearrangement links TRBV7-2 to TRBJ2-1, with 8 bases aligning to TRBD2. Germline loops: CDR1 SGHTA, CDR2 FQGNSA. Trimming cost V 5 bases and J 2 bases; bases outside gene matches: 8. This CDR3 comprises 16 residues.

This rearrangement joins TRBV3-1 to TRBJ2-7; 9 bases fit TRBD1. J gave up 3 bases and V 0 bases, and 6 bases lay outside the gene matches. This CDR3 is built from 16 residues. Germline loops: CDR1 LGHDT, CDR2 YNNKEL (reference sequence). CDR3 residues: CASSQDRTGEGYEQYF. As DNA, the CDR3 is TGTGCCAGCAGCCAAGATAGGACAGGGGAAGGCTACGAGCAGTACTTC.

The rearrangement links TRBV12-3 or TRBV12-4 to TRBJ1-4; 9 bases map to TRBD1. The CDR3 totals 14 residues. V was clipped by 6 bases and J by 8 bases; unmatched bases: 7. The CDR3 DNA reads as TGTGCCAGCAGGGCAACAGGGGGCATGGAAAAACTGTTTTTT. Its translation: CASRATGGMEKLFF.

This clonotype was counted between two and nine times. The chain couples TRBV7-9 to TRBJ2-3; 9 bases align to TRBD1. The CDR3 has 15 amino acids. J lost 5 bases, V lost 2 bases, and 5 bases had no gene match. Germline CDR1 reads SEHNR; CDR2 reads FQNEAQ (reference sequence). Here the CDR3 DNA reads TGTGCCAGCAGCTTAACAGGGGGCCAGGGAGATACGCAGTATTTT. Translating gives CASSLTGGQGDTQYF.

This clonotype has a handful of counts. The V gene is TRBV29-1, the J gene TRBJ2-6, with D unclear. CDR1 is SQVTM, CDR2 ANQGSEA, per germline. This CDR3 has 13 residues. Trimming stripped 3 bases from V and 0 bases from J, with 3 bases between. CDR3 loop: CSVDPSGANVLTF. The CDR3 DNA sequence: TGCAGCGTTGATCCCTCTGGGGCCAACGTCCTGACTTTC.

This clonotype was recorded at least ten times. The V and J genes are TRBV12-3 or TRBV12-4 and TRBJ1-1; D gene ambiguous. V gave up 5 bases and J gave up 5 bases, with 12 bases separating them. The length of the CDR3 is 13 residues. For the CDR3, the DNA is TGTGCCAGCAGTCCAGGCTTACTTACTGAAGCTTTCTTT. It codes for CASSPGLLTEAFF.

CDR3 nucleotide sequence: TGTGCCAGCAGCTTTGGGACAGGGTGGACTGAAGCTTTCTTT. It yields the protein CASSFGTGWTEAFF. The V gene is TRBV11-2, the J gene TRBJ1-1; 9 nucleotides line up with TRBD1. Germline values: CDR1 SGHAT, CDR2 FQNNGV. The J segment lost 5 bases and the V segment lost 3 bases, leaving 4 bases of the junction unmatched. The CDR3 is made up of 14 amino acids. Filled out from reference TRBV11-2 and TRBJ1-1, the complete variable domain reads EAGVAQSPRYKIIEKRQSVAFWCNPISGHATLYWYQQILGQGPKLLIQFQNNGVVDDSQLPKDRFSAERLKGVDSTLKIQPAKLEDSAVYLCASSFGTGWTEAFFGQGTRLTVV.

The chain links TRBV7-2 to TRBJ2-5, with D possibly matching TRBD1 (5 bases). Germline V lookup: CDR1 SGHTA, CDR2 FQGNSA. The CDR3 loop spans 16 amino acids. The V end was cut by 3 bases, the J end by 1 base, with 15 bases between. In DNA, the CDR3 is TGTGCCAGCAGCTTTTCCAGGGCGCGCGGCCAAGAGACCCAGTACTTC. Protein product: CASSFSRARGQETQYF.

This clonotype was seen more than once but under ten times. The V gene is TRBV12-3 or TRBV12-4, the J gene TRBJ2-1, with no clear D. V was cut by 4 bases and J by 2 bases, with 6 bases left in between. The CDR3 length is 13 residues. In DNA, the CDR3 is TGTGCCAGCAGTTCCGACACCTACAATGAGCAGTTCTTC. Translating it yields CASSSDTYNEQFF.